Shown below are 3 T cell receptor beta chains from a single sample sequenced in a study of T cell responses to AZD1222 COVID-19 vaccine. Generated by immunoSEQ multiplex PCR, the TCRdb table keeps only in-frame clones and is missing some. The sample carries tens of thousands of clones, under 95% recorded once. Sequenced here: peripheral blood, sampled on day 0 of AZD1222 vaccination. The receptors here all came from an adult in good health.

This sequence joins TRBV3-1 (or the pseudogene TRBV3-2) and TRBJ1-6; D ambiguous. The length of the CDR3 is 15 residues. V was clipped by 8 bases and J by 3 bases, with 14 bases between them. Germline loops: CDR1 LGHDT, CDR2 YNNKEL (reference sequence). The CDR3 nucleotides are TGTGCCAGCGCCCAGGTTCCTTACTATAATTCACCCCTCCACTTT. Translated, it gives CASAQVPYYNSPLHF.

V gene TRBV6-6 combines with J gene TRBJ1-5; D is uncertain. V lost 7 bases to trimming and J lost 8 bases, with 12 bases between them. Germline assignment: CDR1 MNHNY and CDR2 SVGAGI (reference sequence). There are 12 residues in the CDR3. The CDR3 spells CASTGQREPQHF. CDR3 coding DNA: TGTGCCAGCACCGGGCAGAGGGAGCCCCAGCATTTT.

The V gene is TRBV4-3, the J gene TRBJ1-1; no clear D gene. Germline CDR1 LGHNA, CDR2 YSLEER. This CDR3 is 11 amino acids long. Trimming removed 3 bases from V and 8 bases from J, with 7 bases in between. The CDR3 spells CASSQGEEAFF. CDR3 DNA sequence: TGCGCCAGCAGCCAGGGCGAAGAAGCTTTCTTT.